These 23 T cell receptor beta chains were all obtained from the same sample, sequenced in a study of neoadjuvant nivolumab and ipilimumab in lung cancer. The data were produced by immunoSEQ multiplex PCR, yet TCRdb's version contains in-frame clones alone and is incomplete. The sample holds approximately 7,200 clones, 85% to 90% seen once. The material sequenced was tumor tissue, taken after neoadjuvant nivolumab, alone or with ipilimumab, at or shortly before surgery. The receptors shown here come from an adult with non-small cell lung cancer.

This chain uses TRBV2 with TRBJ1-5; D is uncertain. Germline loops: CDR1 SNHLY, CDR2 FYNNEI. This CDR3 spans 14 amino acids. Trimming cost V 6 bases and J 11 bases, with 20 bases left between them. The CDR3 nucleotides read TGTGCCAGCAGAATGACATCGGCTCATTCAGCCCAGCATTTT. This codes for CASRMTSAHSAQHF.

V and J are TRBV6-1 and TRBJ2-3; no clear D. In germline, CDR1 is MNHNS, CDR2 SASEGT. V lost 4 bases and J lost 2, with 16 bases in between. The CDR3 has 16 residues. The CDR3 here is CASSGHRGALTDTQYF. DNA for the CDR3: TGTGCCAGCAGTGGTCACCGAGGAGCGCTCACAGATACGCAGTATTTT.

The rearrangement uses TRBV13 and TRBJ2-2; possibly TRBD1 or TRBD2 for D (5 bases each). The V gene's germline CDR1 is PRHDT and CDR2 FYEKMQ (reference sequence). CDR3 length equals 16 residues. Between the trimmed V and J ends, which lost 5 bases and 1 base, there was a span of 14 bases. DNA of the CDR3: TGTGCCAGCAGCCCCCGGGGCAGAATGAACACCGGGGAGCTGTTTTTT. As protein: CASSPRGRMNTGELFF.

V usage is TRBV5-1 and J usage is TRBJ2-1, with 7 nucleotides matching TRBD1. This CDR3 is built from 14 residues. V gave up 6 bases and J gave up 7 bases; unmatched junction bases: 10. Germline assignment: CDR1 SGHRS and CDR2 YFSETQ. The CDR3 reads CASTTGQVRNEQFF. The CDR3 bases are TGCGCCAGCACGACCGGACAGGTTCGGAATGAGCAGTTCTTC.

The chain links TRBV7-9 to TRBJ2-1; 7 bases line up with TRBD2. Germline CDR1 is SEHNR and CDR2 is FQNEAQ (reference sequence). The CDR3 is made up of 14 amino acids. J gave up 7 bases and V 6 bases, and 9 bases lay outside the gene matches. Written as DNA, the CDR3 is TGTGCCAGCAGTGGCCGTGGGAGGGCGAATGAGCAGTTCTTC. This translates into CASSGRGRANEQFF. The full variable domain, with the rest looked up from reference TRBV7-9 and TRBJ2-1, is DTGVSQNPRHKITKRGQNVTFRCDPISEHNRLYWYRQTLGQGPEFLTYFQNEAQLEKSRLLSDRFSAERPKGSFSTLEIQRTEQGDSAMYLCASSGRGRANEQFFGPGTRLTVL.

V usage is TRBV5-1 and J usage is TRBJ1-1; no firm D call. Germline V lookup: CDR1 SGHRS, CDR2 YFSETQ. This CDR3 is 15 amino acids long. The V and J ends lost 1 base and 1 base respectively, with 11 bases between them. Written as DNA, the CDR3 is TGCGCCAGCAGCTTGAGGGTCAGCCAGAACACTGAAGCTTTCTTT. Translated, it gives CASSLRVSQNTEAFF. Full variable domain (missing parts from reference TRBV5-1 and TRBJ1-1): KAGVTQTPRYLIKTRGQQVTLSCSPISGHRSVSWYQQTPGQGLQFLFEYFSETQRNKGNFPGRFSGRQFSNSRSEMNVSTLELGDSALYLCASSLRVSQNTEAFFGQGTRLTVV.

This clone was seen only a few times. The chain employs TRBV10-3 and TRBJ2-7; D gene ambiguous. V was trimmed by 0 bases and J by 10 bases, leaving 16 bases between them. Germline V gene lookup returns CDR1 ENHRY and CDR2 SYGVKD. The CDR3 consists of 14 residues. The CDR3 sequence: CAISESIMQALQYF. The CDR3 nucleotides read TGTGCCATCAGTGAGTCGATTATGCAGGCCCTACAGTACTTC.

V usage is TRBV30 and J usage is TRBJ1-4; D might be TRBD1 (6 bases). V was clipped by 0 bases and J by 8 bases, with 16 bases between them. Germline-derived CDR1 and CDR2 are GTSNPN and SVGIG (reference sequence). The CDR3 is 15 amino acids. CDR3 bases: TGTGCCTGGAGTGTTCTGGTGACAGGCAGGGAAAAACTGTTTTTT. It yields the protein CAWSVLVTGREKLFF.

V and J are TRBV14 and TRBJ1-6; the D is unclear. CDR3 length: 13 residues. Trimming took off 1 base at V and 9 bases at J, with 7 bases between the two ends. The V gene's germline CDR1 is SGHDN and CDR2 FVKESK. The CDR3 loop is CASSQASSSPLHF. Here the CDR3 DNA reads TGTGCCAGCAGCCAAGCCTCGAGTTCACCCCTCCACTTT.

Only a few counts were recorded for this clone. This chain uses TRBV11-1 with TRBJ2-1; no definite D call. V was trimmed by 5 bases and J by 0 bases, leaving 8 bases between them. CDR3 length: 14 amino acids. The germline gives CDR1 SGHAT, CDR2 FQDESV (reference sequence). CDR3 sequence (DNA): TGTGCCAGCAGCCTGGGAAGCTCCTACAATGAGCAGTTCTTC. Translation: CASSLGSSYNEQFF.

The chain couples TRBV11-2 to TRBJ2-5; possible D gene TRBD1, 6 bases. The V and J ends lost 4 bases and 2 bases respectively, with 14 bases between them. This CDR3 is built from 15 residues. Germline CDR1 is SGHAT and CDR2 is FQNNGV. CDR3 DNA sequence: TGTGCCAGCAGCTCCCTCAGGGGCTTTCAAGAGACCCAGTACTTC. Residues: CASSSLRGFQETQYF.

The chain couples TRBV6-6 to TRBJ2-7; D uncertain. V gave up 5 bases and J gave up 3 bases, with 8 bases separating them. The germline V gene encodes CDR1 MNHNY and CDR2 SVGAGI (reference sequence). The CDR3 has 12 amino acids. The CDR3 DNA follows: TGTGCCAGCAGTACAGTTATCTACGAGCAGTACTTC. The encoded protein is CASSTVIYEQYF.

The sample holds a few counts of this clone. CDR3 DNA sequence: TGTGCCAGCAGTCCCCATGACTCCGCAACTGAAGCTTTCTTT. Its protein is CASSPHDSATEAFF. This chain joins TRBV28 and TRBJ1-1, with no clear D. This CDR3 contains 14 residues. Germline CDR1 and CDR2: MDHEN and SYDVKM. Trimming pared 5 bases from V and 5 bases from J, leaving 15 bases between.

The chain recombines TRBV7-2 with TRBJ2-7; no firm D call. V lost 1 base and J 1 base, leaving 14 bases between the germline ends. Germline V CDR1 and CDR2: SGHTA, FQGNSA. The CDR3 length is 16 residues. The CDR3 nucleotides are TGTGCCAGCAGCTTAGATACCGTGGACGGATCCTACGAGCAGTACTTC. This sequence encodes CASSLDTVDGSYEQYF.

The V and J genes are TRBV30 and TRBJ1-2; D unresolved. The CDR3 extends over 14 amino acids. V was pared by 5 bases and J by 1 base, with 14 bases between. Germline V gene sequence: CDR1 GTSNPN, CDR2 SVGIG (reference sequence). CDR3: CAWARSGINYGYTF. The CDR3 bases are TGTGCCTGGGCTAGGAGCGGGATTAACTATGGCTACACCTTC.

The J gene is TRBJ1-2, the V gene TRBV5-5; 8 bases agree with TRBD1. Looked up from germline, CDR1 is SGHKS and CDR2 is YYEKEE (reference sequence). Germline trimming cut 2 bases from V and 4 bases from J; bases unmatched to any gene: 1. There are 13 residues in the CDR3. The CDR3 protein is CASSFGQGYGYTF. Written as DNA, the CDR3 is TGTGCCAGCAGCTTCGGACAGGGCTATGGCTACACCTTC.

This chain connects TRBV5-6 to TRBJ1-2, with D unclear. The germline V and J ends were trimmed by 3 bases and 7 bases, with 19 bases remaining between them. The length of the CDR3 is 15 residues. Germline V gene lookup returns CDR1 SGHDT and CDR2 YYEEEE. This CDR3 is CASSSPAGDVTGYTF. In DNA form, the CDR3 reads TGTGCCAGCAGCTCACCGGCTGGGGATGTCACTGGCTACACCTTC.

V gene TRBV5-6 combines with J gene TRBJ1-3; D remains ambiguous. Trimming removed 5 bases from V and 4 bases from J, with 10 bases in between. Germline CDR1 reads SGHDT; CDR2 reads YYEEEE. The CDR3 covers 13 residues. The CDR3 nucleotides are TGTGCCAGCAGTATCGACGTCGGAAACACCATATATTTT. It yields the protein CASSIDVGNTIYF.

The chain carries TRBV2 and TRBJ1-4; D is perhaps TRBD1 (6 bases). The length of the CDR3 is 16 residues. Trimming removed 0 bases from V and 7 bases from J, with 15 bases in between. In germline, CDR1 is SNHLY, CDR2 FYNNEI. The CDR3 DNA is TGTGCCAGCAGTGAAGCTTGGGGGGGCGCGGGTGAAAAACTGTTTTTT. Encoded protein: CASSEAWGGAGEKLFF.

The V call is TRBV6-1, the J call TRBJ1-5; D not resolved. The germline V and J ends were trimmed by 1 base and 6 bases, with 10 bases remaining between them. CDR3 length: 14 amino acids. Germline V gene sequence: CDR1 MNHNS, CDR2 SASEGT. The CDR3 nucleotides read TGTGCCAGCAGTGAAGTATGGGTTAGTCAGCCCCAGCATTTT. Protein product: CASSEVWVSQPQHF.

The gene calls are TRBV29-1 and TRBJ1-2; maybe TRBD1 (6 bases). The CDR3 contains 13 residues. Deletions cut 7 bases from V and 4 bases from J, with 16 bases between. Germline CDR1 and CDR2: SQVTM and ANQGSEA. This CDR3 reads CSGWTGGSYGYTF. Here the CDR3 DNA reads TGCAGCGGATGGACGGGGGGCAGCTATGGCTACACCTTC. The whole variable domain, remainder taken from reference TRBV29-1 and TRBJ1-2, is SAVISQKPSRDICQRGTSLTIQCQVDSQVTMMFWYRQQPGQSLTLIATANQGSEATYESGFVIDKFPISRPNLTFSTLTVSNMSPEDSSIYLCSGWTGGSYGYTFGSGTRLTVV.

The J gene is TRBJ1-6, the V gene TRBV7-2, with no clear D. Trimming removed 5 bases from V and 9 bases from J, with 11 bases in between. Germline-derived CDR1 and CDR2 are SGHTA and FQGNSA. This CDR3 has 13 residues. In DNA form, the CDR3 reads TGTGCCAGCAGCCTAGGTGCGAGTTCACCCCTCCACTTT. It codes for CASSLGASSPLHF.

This chain uses TRBV7-2 with TRBJ2-7; TRBD2 matches 8 bases. This CDR3 region has 16 residues. J was trimmed by 6 bases and V by 0 bases; bases with no gene match: 10. CDR1 and CDR2 (germline): SGHTA, FQGNSA. The CDR3 region has the DNA TGTGCCAGCAGCTTAGCGCCGGCGGGGGGAAGTTCCGAGCAGTACTTC. As protein: CASSLAPAGGSSEQYF.